Following are 32 T cell receptor beta chains from one sample sequenced in a study of Graves' ophthalmopathy and Graves' hyperthyroidism. Amplification of TCR beta CDR3 regions used RNA transcripts. An initial RT-PCR round employing HTBI primers preceded a second-round multiplex PCR. TCRdb redid the calling of the multiplex PCR reads with MiXCR, one entry per CDR3 protein. This table has 650,000 to 900,000 distinct CDR3 sequences, roughly two fifths appearing once. Sample: peripheral blood. These receptors were obtained from an adult man with Graves' ophthalmopathy.

This clonotype was detected only a few times. The CDR3 DNA sequence: TGCAGTGCTGCCGGCAGGGGCGGGTACGAGCAGTACTTC. It yields the protein CSAAGRGGYEQYF. The rearrangement links TRBV20-1 to TRBJ2-7, with a tentative D call TRBD1 (6 bases). V was trimmed by 5 bases and J by 4 bases, leaving 15 bases between them. The germline gives CDR1 DFQATT, CDR2 SNEGSKA (reference sequence). This CDR3 has 13 residues.

This clonotype was counted many times. The V gene is TRBV15, the J gene TRBJ2-6; D gene uncertain. CDR1 LNHNV and CDR2 YYDKDF come from the germline V gene (reference sequence). Trimming removed 3 bases at V and 0 bases at J, with 9 bases between. The CDR3 contains 16 residues. This CDR3 reads CATSSPRYSGANVLTF. The CDR3 DNA follows: TGTGCCACCAGCAGCCCGAGGTACTCTGGGGCCAACGTCCTGACTTTC.

CDR3 in DNA: TGTGCCAGCAGCCAAGATTTAACAGGTTACAACTATGGCTACACCTTC. It encodes CASSQDLTGYNYGYTF. The chain uses TRBV7-9 and TRBJ1-2; D perhaps matches TRBD1 (5 bases). Germline V gives CDR1 SEHNR, CDR2 FQNEAQ (reference sequence). This CDR3 region has 16 residues. Deletions cut 5 bases from V and 2 bases from J, with 18 bases between.

The rearrangement links TRBV10-3 to TRBJ1-5; no firm D call. The CDR3 spans 11 residues. With 3 bases removed from V and 11 bases from J, the gap between germline ends came to 8 bases. Germline lookup yields CDR1 ENHRY and CDR2 SYGVKD. The CDR3 nucleotides read TGTGCCATCAGTGATGCGGAGACCCAGCATTTT. Protein sequence: CAISDAETQHF.

This clonotype was counted only a few times. The chain carries TRBV25-1 and TRBJ2-2, with D perhaps TRBD1 (5 bases). The V end lost 9 bases, the J end lost 0 bases, and 14 bases lay between the germline ends. Germline V CDR1 and CDR2: MGHDK, SYGVNS. The CDR3 totals 15 residues. The DNA of the CDR3 is TGTGCCAGTAGTAGGGGCCAAGCGAACACCGGGGAGCTGTTTTTT. Protein: CASSRGQANTGELFF.

The chain is built from TRBV7-9 and TRBJ2-7; D not certain. CDR1 and CDR2 from the germline V gene are SEHNR and FQNEAQ (reference sequence). CDR3 length: 17 amino acids. V dropped 4 bases and J dropped 0 bases, with 19 bases sitting between them. In DNA form, the CDR3 reads TGTGCCAGCAGCTCCTCAGTCGATTGGGCAAGCTCCTACGAGCAGTACTTC. Its protein is CASSSSVDWASSYEQYF.

This clonotype was detected ten times or more. The junction differs from germline at one of its ends, possibly a read error. The gene calls are TRBV7-7 and TRBJ1-5; TRBD1 matches at 9 bases. The length of the CDR3 is 15 residues. Germline CDR1 SSHAT, CDR2 FNYEAQ (reference sequence). The CDR3 sequence: CASSCRTGGNQPQHF. Written as DNA, the CDR3 is TGTGCTAGCAGCTGCCGGACAGGGGGCAATCAGCCCCAGCATTTT. The full variable domain, in which reference TRBV7-7 and TRBJ1-5 provide the parts outside the CDR3, is GAGVSQSPRYKVTKRGQDVTLRCDPISSHATLYWYQQALGQGPEFLTYFNYEAQPDKSGLPSDRFSAERPEGSISTLTIQRTEQRDSAMYRCASSCRTGGNQPQHFGDGTRLSIL.

This clonotype was detected ten times or more. The chain is built from TRBV19 and TRBJ1-5, with D hard to call. Germline-derived CDR1 and CDR2 are LNHDA and SQIVND (reference sequence). V lost 8 bases and J 2 bases, leaving 10 bases between the germline ends. The CDR3 length is 13 residues. CDR3 residues: CASSRSGNQPQHF. The CDR3 coding sequence is TGTGCCAGTTCCAGGTCAGGCAATCAGCCCCAGCATTTT.

This clonotype was detected only a few times. The V gene is TRBV10-2, the J gene TRBJ2-5; the match to TRBD1 covers 10 bases. Germline V gives CDR1 WSHSY, CDR2 SAAADI. Trimming at V came to 8 bases and at J to 2 bases, leaving 14 bases not matched to a gene. The CDR3 consists of 17 residues. CDR3 protein: CASGGQGRSWVQETQYF. In DNA form, the CDR3 reads TGCGCCAGCGGGGGACAGGGGAGGTCGTGGGTTCAAGAGACCCAGTACTTC.

This clonotype was seen only a few times. V usage is TRBV20-1 and J usage is TRBJ2-5; 11 bases are shared with TRBD2. The CDR3 contains 14 residues. Germline CDR1 DFQATT, CDR2 SNEGSKA (reference sequence). Trimming cost V 7 bases and J 1 base; bases outside gene matches: 5. CDR3 nucleotides: TGCAGTGTTCGGACTAGCGGGCTCCAAGAGACCCAGTACTTC. Its protein is CSVRTSGLQETQYF.

J is TRBJ1-6 and V is TRBV19, with D tentatively TRBD1 (5 bases). The CDR3 has 16 residues. The germline V gene encodes CDR1 LNHDA and CDR2 SQIVND (reference sequence). V dropped 0 bases and J dropped 7 bases, with 13 bases sitting between them. CDR3 region: CASSIDGTGTNSPLHF. The DNA for the CDR3 is TGTGCCAGTAGTATAGATGGGACGGGCACAAATTCACCCCTCCACTTT.

The chain employs TRBV5-6 and TRBJ1-5; perhaps TRBD1 as D (5 bases). V was shortened by 4 bases and J by 8 bases, with 16 bases between the two germline ends. The CDR3 is made up of 14 amino acids. Germline V CDR1 and CDR2: SGHDT, YYEEEE. The CDR3: CASSKGLGPEPQHF. The CDR3 DNA sequence: TGTGCCAGCAGCAAAGGACTGGGACCTGAGCCCCAGCATTTT.

The V and J genes are TRBV7-9 and TRBJ2-2; D may be TRBD1 or TRBD2 (5 bases each). Germline V gene data show CDR1 as SEHNR and CDR2 as FQNEAQ (reference sequence). The CDR3 contains 15 residues. The V end lost 6 bases, the J end lost 4 bases, and 15 bases lay between the germline ends. CDR3 nucleotide sequence: TGTGCCAGCAGTCCCACCGGGACGATCACCGGGGAGCTGTTTTTT. Residues: CASSPTGTITGELFF.

This clonotype was observed many times. This chain joins TRBV25-1 and TRBJ1-2, with 11 nucleotides matching TRBD1. Germline trimming cut 7 bases from V and 5 bases from J; bases unmatched to any gene: 6. The V gene's germline CDR1 is MGHDK and CDR2 SYGVNS. The CDR3 consists of 14 residues. The CDR3 loop is CASTGTGGRYGYTF. The CDR3 coding sequence is TGTGCCAGCACCGGGACAGGGGGACGATATGGCTACACCTTC.

With regard to this clonotype: At one of its ends the junction is not consistent with the germline gene, which may arise from a read error. The J gene is TRBJ2-4, the V gene TRBV7-9; D gene uncertain. This CDR3 has 12 amino acids. Germline V CDR1 and CDR2: SEHNR, FQNEAQ (reference sequence). Here the CDR3 DNA reads TGTACCAGCAGCCCGGAACACCTCATTCAGTACTTC. The encoded protein is CTSSPEHLIQYF.

The chain uses TRBV5-5 and TRBJ2-2, with TRBD2 identical over 13 bases. V dropped 4 bases and J dropped 5; count of bases not matched to a gene: 5. The CDR3 extends over 16 amino acids. Germline lookup yields CDR1 SGHKS and CDR2 YYEKEE (reference sequence). This CDR3 reads CASSETSGGATGELFF. The CDR3 DNA is TGTGCCAGCAGCGAAACTAGCGGGGGGGCTACCGGGGAGCTGTTTTTT.

The V gene is TRBV25-1, the J gene TRBJ1-4; TRBD1 aligns across 10 bases. This CDR3 is built from 17 residues. CDR1 MGHDK and CDR2 SYGVNS come from the germline V gene. J lost 11 bases, V lost 3 bases, and 15 bases had no gene match. In DNA, the CDR3 is TGTGCCAGCAGTGAGCCACCTAATGACAGGGGGCTCTGGAAACTGTTTTTT. This sequence encodes CASSEPPNDRGLWKLFF.

The genes are TRBV15 and TRBJ1-4; 8 nucleotides agree with TRBD1. Germline lookup yields CDR1 LNHNV and CDR2 YYDKDF (reference sequence). This CDR3 contains 14 residues. Trimming took 7 bases from V and 2 from J; bases not matched to a gene: 3. The CDR3 sequence is CATNDRGTNEKLFF. CDR3 coding DNA: TGTGCCACCAACGACAGGGGCACTAATGAAAAACTGTTTTTT.

The J gene is TRBJ2-3, the V gene TRBV7-3; D is ambiguous. V shed 1 base and J shed 1 base, with 18 bases lying between them. The germline CDR1 and CDR2 sequences are SGHTA and FQGTGA. There are 18 residues in the CDR3. DNA of the CDR3: TGTGCCAGCAGCTTAAGTCTCGGTATCCCCTTGGGCACAGATACGCAGTATTTT. It encodes CASSLSLGIPLGTDTQYF.

The table lists this clonotype with a count of one. The gene calls are TRBV7-9 and TRBJ2-7; 9 nucleotides line up with TRBD2. The junction had 12 bases not matched to a gene; V was cut back by 5 bases and J by 7 bases. The germline V gene encodes CDR1 SEHNR and CDR2 FQNEAQ (reference sequence). The CDR3 is 15 amino acids. The CDR3 nucleotides are TGTGCCAGCAGCCCCGGCGGCGGGAGGGACAATGAGCAGTACTTC. It is translated as CASSPGGGRDNEQYF.

This clonotype appeared a few times. For the CDR3, the DNA is TGTGCCAGCAGCTACAGACAGCGCTACGAGCAGTACTTC. Translation gives CASSYRQRYEQYF. The rearrangement links TRBV5-6 to TRBJ2-7; D possibly corresponds to TRBD1 (5 bases). CDR1 and CDR2 (germline): SGHDT, YYEEEE. V shed 3 bases and J shed 3 bases, with 10 bases lying between them. The CDR3 contains 13 residues.

The chain links TRBV7-9 to TRBJ2-2, with 7 bases aligning to TRBD1. This CDR3 region has 15 residues. After removal of 3 bases from V and 1 base from J, the junction contained 2 bases not matched to a gene. CDR1 is SEHNR, CDR2 FQNEAQ, per germline (reference sequence). CDR3 sequence reads: CASSFGTENTGELFF. The CDR3 DNA sequence: TGTGCCAGCAGCTTCGGGACAGAGAACACCGGGGAGCTGTTTTTT.

This clonotype showed up just once. The V call is TRBV15, the J call TRBJ1-2; D ambiguous. The CDR3 spans 13 residues. The germline V gene encodes CDR1 LNHNV and CDR2 YYDKDF (reference sequence). V was cut by 10 bases and J by 6 bases, with 18 bases left in between. In DNA form, the CDR3 reads TGTGCCAGCAGTTTATCCGAGAGGGATGGCTACACCTTC. This codes for CASSLSERDGYTF.

In its sample, this clonotype was seen once. The chain employs TRBV29-1 and TRBJ1-1; tentatively, D is TRBD1 (6 bases). Trimming shortened V by 8 bases and J by 3 bases, and 16 bases separated the two germline ends. Germline CDR1 SQVTM, CDR2 ANQGSEA. This CDR3 contains 13 residues. The CDR3 spells CSYFAGADTEAFF. CDR3 DNA sequence: TGCAGCTATTTTGCAGGGGCTGACACTGAAGCTTTCTTT.

This chain connects TRBV7-9 to TRBJ1-1; D is unclear. The V gene lost 5 bases and the J gene lost 5 bases, with 12 bases spanning the gap. The CDR3 has 13 residues. Germline V CDR1 and CDR2: SEHNR, FQNEAQ (reference sequence). The CDR3 DNA reads as TGTGCCAGCAGCCCCGCGGCGGGAACTGAAGCTTTCTTT. Its translation: CASSPAAGTEAFF.

With regard to this clonotype: A single base separates this from a much larger clone, so it may be a read error. The rearrangement joins TRBV25-1 to TRBJ2-7; D remains unclear. V gave up 6 bases and J gave up 6 bases, with 18 bases separating them. CDR1 is MGHDK, CDR2 SYGVNS, per germline. This CDR3 region has 14 residues. The CDR3 bases are TGTGCCAGCAGCCCCAGGCTGACGGTCGGCGAGCAGTACTTC. Protein product: CASSPRLTVGEQYF.

This clonotype showed up many times. V usage is TRBV25-1 and J usage is TRBJ2-5; 11 bases line up with TRBD1. Germline assignment: CDR1 MGHDK and CDR2 SYGVNS. V trimming: 3 bases; J trimming: 5 bases; junction bases outside the gene matches: 5. This CDR3 has 15 residues. The CDR3 DNA follows: TGTGCCAGCAGTGATTGGGGGGACAGGGGGGAGACCCAGTACTTC. It yields the protein CASSDWGDRGETQYF.

The genes are TRBV20-1 and TRBJ2-2; no firm D call. Between the trimmed V and J ends, which lost 0 bases and 2 bases, there was a span of 10 bases. There are 15 residues in the CDR3. Germline V gene sequence: CDR1 DFQATT, CDR2 SNEGSKA (reference sequence). Here the CDR3 reads CSARDSDGNTGELFF. CDR3 DNA sequence: TGCAGTGCTAGAGATTCGGACGGCAACACCGGGGAGCTGTTTTTT.

V usage is TRBV7-3 and J usage is TRBJ1-1, with TRBD1 identical over 9 bases. Germline V gene sequence: CDR1 SGHTA, CDR2 FQGTGA. The CDR3 contains 14 residues. J was trimmed by 7 bases and V by 4 bases; bases with no gene match: 7. The CDR3 bases are TGTGCCAGCAGCTGGCAGGGACAGGGACTTGAAGCTTTCTTT. Protein sequence: CASSWQGQGLEAFF. Combining the CDR3 with reference TRBV7-3 and TRBJ1-1 gives the whole variable domain GAGVSQTPSNKVTEKGKYVELRCDPISGHTALYWYRQSLGQGPEFLIYFQGTGAADDSGLPNDRFFAVRPEGSVSTLKIQRTERGDSAVYLCASSWQGQGLEAFFGQGTRLTVV.

This clonotype has at least ten counts. The chain uses TRBV10-3 and TRBJ1-5, with 7 bases lining up with TRBD1. The CDR3 runs 13 residues. Per the germline V gene, CDR1 is ENHRY and CDR2 is SYGVKD. Losses at the gene ends were 10 bases for V and 4 bases for J; bases not matched to a gene: 7. CDR3 DNA: TGTGCCACGGGTAGGGGGCCGAATCAGCCCCAGCATTTT. This encodes CATGRGPNQPQHF.

This clonotype showed up many times. The CDR3 is CASSLGRSWERHF. The CDR3 DNA reads as TGTGCCAGCAGCCTGGGGCGCTCTTGGGAACGCCACTTT. The chain recombines TRBV5-6 with TRBJ1-6, with TRBD1 as a possible D gene (5 bases). Trimming shortened V by 4 bases and J by 18 bases, and 20 bases separated the two germline ends. CDR1 SGHDT and CDR2 YYEEEE come from the germline V gene. The CDR3 consists of 13 residues.

This clonotype was seen only a few times. This rearrangement joins TRBV9 to TRBJ1-1; D ambiguous. The CDR3 covers 14 residues. Looked up from germline, CDR1 is SGDLS and CDR2 is YYNGEE. Trimming cost V 4 bases and J 1 base, with 11 bases left between them. This CDR3 reads CASSLEAGNTEAFF. Written as DNA, the CDR3 is TGTGCCAGCAGCCTCGAGGCCGGGAACACTGAAGCTTTCTTT.